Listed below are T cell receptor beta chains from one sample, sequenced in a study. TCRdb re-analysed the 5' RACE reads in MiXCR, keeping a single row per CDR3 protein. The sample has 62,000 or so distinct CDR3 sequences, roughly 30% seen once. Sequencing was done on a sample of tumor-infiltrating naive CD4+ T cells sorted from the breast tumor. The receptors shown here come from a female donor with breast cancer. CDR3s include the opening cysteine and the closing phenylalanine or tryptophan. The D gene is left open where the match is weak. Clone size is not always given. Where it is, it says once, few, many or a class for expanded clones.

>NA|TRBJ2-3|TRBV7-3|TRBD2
TGTGCCAGCAGCTTAAGGGTCGGCCTAGCGGGAAGCACAGATACGCAGTATTTT
CASSLRVGLAGSTDTQYF
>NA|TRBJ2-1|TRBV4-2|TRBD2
TGTGCCAGCAGCCAAGATATCGGTCTAGCGGGAAATGAGCAGTTTTTC
CASSQDIGLAGNEQFF
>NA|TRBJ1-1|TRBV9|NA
TGTGCCAGCAGCCGATCAAGGTCGGACACTGAAGCTCTCTTT
CASSRSRSDTEALF
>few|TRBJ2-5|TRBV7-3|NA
TGTGCCAGCAGCTCGGCGGGGGCCGCAGGAGAGACCCAGTACTTC
CASSSAGAAGETQYF
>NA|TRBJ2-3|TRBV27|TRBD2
TGTGCCAGCAGTTTAAGAGACGGACTAGCGGGAGCTGGGCCGCAGTATTTT
CASSLRDGLAGAGPQYF
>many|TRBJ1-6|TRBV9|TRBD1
TGTGCCAGCAGCGTAGTTGGACAGGGTGATTCACCCCTCCACTTT
CASSVVGQGDSPLHF
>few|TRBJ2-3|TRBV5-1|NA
TGCGCCAGCAGCTTGGCCAGCTACACAGATACGCAGTATTTT
CASSLASYTDTQYF
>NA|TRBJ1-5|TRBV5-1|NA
TGCGCCAGCAGCTTGGACCAGAATCAGCCCCAGCATTTT
CASSLDQNQPQHF
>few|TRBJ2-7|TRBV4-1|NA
TGCGCCAGCAGCTACTCACAGGGTAGCTACGAGCAGTACTTC
CASSYSQGSYEQYF
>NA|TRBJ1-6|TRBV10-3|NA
TGTGCCATCATCTTACTAGACGGTAATTCACCCCCCCACTTT
CAIILLDGNSPPHF
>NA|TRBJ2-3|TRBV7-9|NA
TGTGCCAGCAGCCCACGCTGGGCCACCTTAACAGATACGCAGTATTTT
CASSPRWATLTDTQYF
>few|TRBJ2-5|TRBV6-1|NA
TGTGCCAGCAGTGAAACCATGACACCAAAAGAGACCCAGTACTTC
CASSETMTPKETQYF
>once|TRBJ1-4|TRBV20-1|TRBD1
TGCAGTGCTAAAGAGGGACAGGCCGAAAAACTGTTTTTT
CSAKEGQAEKLFF
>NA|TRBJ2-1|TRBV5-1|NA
TGCGCCAGCAGCTTGGGTTCGGGGAACAATGAGCAGTTCTTC
CASSLGSGNNEQFF
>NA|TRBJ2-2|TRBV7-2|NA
TGTGCCACGCAAAACAGAAACGCCGGGGAGCTGTTTTTT
CATQNRNAGELFF
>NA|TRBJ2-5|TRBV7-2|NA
TGTGCCAGCAGCCCGGAGAGGGCTCAAGAGACCCAGTACTTC
CASSPERAQETQYF
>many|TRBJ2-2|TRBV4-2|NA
TGTGCCAGCGGCGACGGTCTGAACACCGGGGAGCTGTTTTTT
CASGDGLNTGELFF
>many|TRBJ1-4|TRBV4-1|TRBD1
TGCGCCAGCAGCCCTGGGACAGCGAGAGAAAAACTGTTTTTT
CASSPGTAREKLFF
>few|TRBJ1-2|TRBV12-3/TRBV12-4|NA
TGTGCCAGCAGTCTGCAAGGGGTGGAGTATGGCTACACCTTC
CASSLQGVEYGYTF
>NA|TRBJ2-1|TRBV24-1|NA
TGTGCCGGCAGTTACTACTCAACTCGGACGGGTGAGCAGTTCTTC
CAGSYYSTRTGEQFF
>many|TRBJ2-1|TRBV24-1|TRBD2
TGTGCCACCAGTGATCCGGGACTAGCGGGGGGAAGCTCCTACAATGAGCAGTTCTTC
CATSDPGLAGGSSYNEQFF
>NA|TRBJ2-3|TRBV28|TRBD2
TGTGCCAGCAGTTTAGCGGGAGGCGGCACAGATACGCAGTATTTT
CASSLAGGGTDTQYF
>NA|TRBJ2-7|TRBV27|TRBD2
TGTGCCAGCAGGCCTAGCGGGGGCCGCGAGCAGTACTTC
CASRPSGGREQYF
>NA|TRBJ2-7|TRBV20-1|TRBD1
TGCAGTGCTTATACAGGGGGCAAGTACGAGCAGTACTTC
CSAYTGGKYEQYF
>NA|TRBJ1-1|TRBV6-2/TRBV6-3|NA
TGTGCCAGCAGTCACCGGGACGCGGGAACTGAAGCTTTCTTT
CASSHRDAGTEAFF
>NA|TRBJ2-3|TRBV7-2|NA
TGTGCCAGCAGCCCCCGCCGGACAGACACAGATACGCAGTATTTT
CASSPRRTDTDTQYF
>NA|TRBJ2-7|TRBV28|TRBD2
TGTGCCAGCAGAACATTATTTCAGGGAGGGGTGTACGAGCAGTACTTC
CASRTLFQGGVYEQYF
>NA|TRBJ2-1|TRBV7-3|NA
TGTGCCAGCAGCCGCGCATGGGGAAATGAGCAGTTCTTC
CASSRAWGNEQFF
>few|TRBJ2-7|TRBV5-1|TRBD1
TGCGCCAGCAGCTTAGGACAGGGCTTCACCAGGAGCTCCTACGAGCAGTACTTC
CASSLGQGFTRSSYEQYF
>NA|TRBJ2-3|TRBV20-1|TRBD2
TGCAGGGCTAGCGGGTTCACGACAGATACGCAGTATTTT
CRASGFTTDTQYF
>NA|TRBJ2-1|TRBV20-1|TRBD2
TGCAGTGCCCCGGGACTAGCGGGTCTCAGCTCCTACAATGAGCAGTTCTTC
CSAPGLAGLSSYNEQFF
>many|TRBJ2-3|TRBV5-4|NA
TGTGCCAGCAGCTTTACGACAGATACGCAGTATTTT
CASSFTTDTQYF
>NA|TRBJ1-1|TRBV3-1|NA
TGTGCCAGCAGCCAAGGTTCAAAGGCCTCCCCCCTTGGGGCTGAAGCTTTCTTT
CASSQGSKASPLGAEAFF
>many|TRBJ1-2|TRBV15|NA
TGTGCCACCAGCAGAGGTGATCCTTATGGCTACACCTTC
CATSRGDPYGYTF
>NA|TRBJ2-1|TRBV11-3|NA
TGTGCCAGCAGCTTAGTAACAGGCAATGAGCAGTTCTTC
CASSLVTGNEQFF
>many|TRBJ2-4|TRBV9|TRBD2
TGTGCCAGCAGCGCAATCGGACTAGCGGGAGCTGGAGCCAAAAACATTCAGTACTTC
CASSAIGLAGAGAKNIQYF
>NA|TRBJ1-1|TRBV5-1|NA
TGCGCCAGCAGCCCCGGGGGCCTAAAGGACACTGAAGCTTTCTTT
CASSPGGLKDTEAFF
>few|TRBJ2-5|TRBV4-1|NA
TGCGCCAGCAGCCAAGATGGGCTATGGGAGACCCAGTACTTC
CASSQDGLWETQYF
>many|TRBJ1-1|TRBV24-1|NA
TGTGCCACCAGTGGGGGAACTGAAGCTTTCTTT
CATSGGTEAFF
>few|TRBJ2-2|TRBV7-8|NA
TGTGCCAGCAGCTTAGCCCTAGCGGGGGAGCTGTTTTTT
CASSLALAGELFF
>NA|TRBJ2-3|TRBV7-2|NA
TGTGCCAGCAGCTTCCTTCAGGGGACAGATACGCAGTATTTT
CASSFLQGTDTQYF
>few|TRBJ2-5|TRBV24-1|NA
TGTGCCACCCGATCTCAGGGAGAGACCCAGTACTTC
CATRSQGETQYF
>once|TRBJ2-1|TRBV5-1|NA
TGCACCAGCAGCTGGACAGCCTCCTACAATGAGCAGTTCTTC
CTSSWTASYNEQFF
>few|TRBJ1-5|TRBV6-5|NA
TGTGCCAGCAGGGGGGGACTGAGCAATCAGCCCCAGCATTTT
CASRGGLSNQPQHF
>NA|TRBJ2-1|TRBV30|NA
TGTGCCTGGGCAGGGGGGAATGAGCAGTTCTTC
CAWAGGNEQFF
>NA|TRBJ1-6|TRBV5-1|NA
TGCGCCAGCAGCTCGTTGAATTCACCCCTCCACTTT
CASSSLNSPLHF
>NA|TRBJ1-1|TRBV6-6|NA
TGTGCCAGCAGTTATATCTGGGACACTGAAGCTTTCTTT
CASSYIWDTEAFF
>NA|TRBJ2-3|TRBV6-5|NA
TGTGCCAGCAGTTCCACCTCCGGGCGAAATACAGATACGCAGTATTTT
CASSSTSGRNTDTQYF
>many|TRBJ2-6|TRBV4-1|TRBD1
TGCGCCAGCAGCCCCGGACAGGGGTCTGGGGCCAACGTCCTGACTTTC
CASSPGQGSGANVLTF
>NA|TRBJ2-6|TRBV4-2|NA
TGTGCCAGCAGCCGCACCGGCAACGCTAACTCTGGGGCCAACGTCCTGACTTTC
CASSRTGNANSGANVLTF
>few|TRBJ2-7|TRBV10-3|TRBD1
TGTGCCATCAGTGAGTCGAGCGACAGGGACAACGAGCAGTACTTC
CAISESSDRDNEQYF